Below, 20 T cell receptor beta chains from the same sample are listed, as sequenced in a study of blood T cells in healthy people across ages. With a J-beta primer mix and a sample-barcoded 5' primer, a second PCR ran about 7 to 12 cycles. TCRdb re-called the 5' RACE reads through MiXCR, storing one row per CDR3 protein. The sample holds approximately 810,000 distinct CDR3 sequences; roughly 26% are singletons and the top ten take 15% to 20%. Material: blood. These receptors all stem from a woman over 75 in good health.

This clonotype was counted many times. The genes are TRBV12-3 or TRBV12-4 and TRBJ1-5, with 9 positions matching TRBD1. V was clipped by 6 bases and J by 4 bases; unmatched bases: 7. CDR3 length: 15 residues. CDR3 in amino acids: CASSPGQGGNQPQHF. The DNA of the CDR3 is TGTGCCAGCAGCCCGGGACAGGGTGGTAATCAGCCCCAGCATTTT.

This clonotype has at least ten counts. This CDR3 is CASSQDHYNEQFF. CDR3 sequence (DNA): TGTGCCAGCAGCCAAGATCACTACAATGAGCAGTTCTTC. This rearrangement joins TRBV3-1 to TRBJ2-1, with D hard to call. The germline V gene has CDR1 LGHDT and CDR2 YNNKEL (reference sequence). This CDR3 contains 13 residues. V was shortened by 0 bases and J by 3 bases, with 3 bases between the two germline ends.

This chain links TRBV5-6 with TRBJ1-2, with 9 positions matching TRBD1. The CDR3 is 17 residues long. V trimming: 1 base; J trimming: 0 bases; junction bases outside the gene matches: 7. Looked up from germline, CDR1 is SGHDT and CDR2 is YYEEEE. Here the CDR3 reads CASSLQTGGLANYGYTF. CDR3 DNA sequence: TGTGCCAGCAGCTTGCAGACAGGGGGGTTGGCTAACTATGGCTACACCTTC.

This chain connects TRBV28 to TRBJ2-7, with 8 bases identical to TRBD2. The germline gives CDR1 MDHEN, CDR2 SYDVKM. CDR3 length equals 15 residues. With 4 bases clipped from V and 4 bases from J, the junction kept 9 bases outside the gene matches. CDR3 DNA sequence: TGTGCCAGCAGTTCCCCCGACTCTAGCGGGTACGAGCAGTACTTC. Translating it yields CASSSPDSSGYEQYF.

This clonotype was seen a handful of times. A much larger clone lies a single base off, so this may be a read error. The gene calls are TRBV7-2 and TRBJ2-3; 10 bases line up with TRBD2. The CDR3 is made up of 16 amino acids. Germline loops: CDR1 SGHTA, CDR2 FQGNSA. The CDR3 DNA follows: TGTGCCGGCAGCTCTCTAGCGGGGGTTAGCACAGATACGCAGTATTTT. It yields the protein CAGSSLAGVSTDTQYF.

V gene TRBV7-3 combines with J gene TRBJ2-1, with 9 nucleotides matching TRBD2. CDR3 length: 17 residues. Trimming at V came to 5 bases and at J to 5 bases, leaving 13 bases not matched to a gene. Germline V gene sequence: CDR1 SGHTA, CDR2 FQGTGA. CDR3 protein: CASSPLGSGGSHNEQFF. The CDR3 DNA reads as TGTGCCAGCAGCCCATTGGGGAGCGGGGGGTCTCACAATGAGCAGTTCTTC.

This clonotype was seen many times. V and J are TRBV14 and TRBJ2-1; no definite D call. Per the germline V gene, CDR1 is SGHDN and CDR2 is FVKESK. The V end lost 2 bases, the J end lost 2 bases, and 10 bases lay between the germline ends. The CDR3 totals 15 residues. This CDR3 is CASSQLVGAYNEQFF. CDR3 DNA sequence: TGTGCCAGCAGCCAACTGGTTGGGGCCTACAATGAGCAGTTCTTC.

This clonotype came up a few times. A read error may explain this, as a much larger clone is one base away. The rearrangement joins TRBV12-3 or TRBV12-4 to TRBJ2-3; possibly TRBD1 for D (5 bases). CDR3 length: 13 residues. In DNA, the CDR3 is TGTGCCAGCAGTTCGCAGGGATCAGATGCGCAGTATTTT. Protein sequence: CASSSQGSDAQYF.

V usage is TRBV6-5 and J usage is TRBJ1-1; 7 nucleotides agree with TRBD1. From germline, CDR1 is MNHEY and CDR2 SVGAGI. Losses at the gene ends were 8 bases for V and 0 bases for J; bases not matched to a gene: 0. CDR3 length equals 12 residues. The CDR3 nucleotides read TGTGCCAGCGGGACAGTGAACACTGAAGCTTTCTTT. Its protein is CASGTVNTEAFF.

This clonotype was observed many times. V usage is TRBV15 and J usage is TRBJ1-1; no definite D call. The germline gives CDR1 LNHNV, CDR2 YYDKDF (reference sequence). V shed 4 bases and J shed 1 base, with 4 bases lying between them. CDR3 length: 12 amino acids. The CDR3 here is CATSNKNTEAFF. In DNA form, the CDR3 reads TGTGCCACCAGCAACAAGAACACTGAAGCTTTCTTT. The entire variable domain, with the rest obtained from reference TRBV15 and TRBJ1-1, is as follows: DAMVIQNPRYQVTQFGKPVTLSCSQTLNHNVMYWYQQKSSQAPKLLFHYYDKDFNNEADTPDNFQSRRPNTSFCFLDIRSPGLGDTAMYLCATSNKNTEAFFGQGTRLTVV.

About this clonotype: A much larger clone lies a single base off, so this may be a read error. The V and J genes are TRBV9 and TRBJ2-1; 13 nucleotides match TRBD2. Germline assignment: CDR1 SGDLS and CDR2 YYNGEE. The CDR3 runs 17 residues. CDR3 protein: CAGSRGTSGDPYNEQFF. For the CDR3, the DNA is TGTGCCGGCAGCCGCGGGACTAGCGGGGACCCCTACAATGAGCAGTTCTTC.

This clonotype appeared many times. The chain has TRBV9 and TRBJ2-3; possibly TRBD1 for D (6 bases). Germline CDR1 reads SGDLS; CDR2 reads YYNGEE. The CDR3 extends over 15 amino acids. V lost 4 bases and J lost 8, with 20 bases in between. The CDR3 loop reads CASSPPSMGASTQYF. The CDR3 nucleotides read TGTGCCAGCAGCCCCCCCTCTATGGGGGCGAGTACGCAGTATTTT.

This clonotype was counted ten times or more. CDR3 in amino acids: CASRDRDRASYEQYF. DNA for the CDR3: TGTGCCAGCAGGGACCGGGACAGAGCATCCTACGAGCAGTACTTC. This sequence joins TRBV6-2 or TRBV6-3 and TRBJ2-7; 7 positions match TRBD1. This CDR3 has 15 residues. Trimming removed 6 bases from V and 1 base from J; junction bases left unmatched: 9. Germline CDR1 is MNHEY and CDR2 is SVGEGT.

The rearrangement joins TRBV6-2 or TRBV6-3 to TRBJ2-1, with D perhaps assigned TRBD1 or TRBD2 (5 bases each). Trimming cost V 3 bases and J 4 bases, with 16 bases left between them. Germline V gene sequence: CDR1 MNHEY, CDR2 SVGEGT. The CDR3 contains 16 residues. CDR3 nucleotide sequence: TGTGCCAGCAGTTATACGGGGACCTTCCCTTACAATGAGCAGTTCTTC. It translates to CASSYTGTFPYNEQFF.

This clonotype came up many times. This chain uses TRBV12-3 or TRBV12-4 with TRBJ2-1, with D maybe TRBD1 (6 bases). This CDR3 is built from 15 residues. Trimming shortened V by 6 bases and J by 1 base, and 13 bases separated the two germline ends. DNA of the CDR3: TGTGCCAGCAGCTGGACAGAACGGTCCTACAATGAGCAGTTCTTC. Translated, it gives CASSWTERSYNEQFF.

Comment on this clonotype: Relative to the germline gene, one junction end is altered; a read error may explain this. V is TRBV28 and J is TRBJ2-3; TRBD2 matches 14 bases. The CDR3 runs 16 residues. CDR1 is MDHEN and CDR2 is SYDVKM in the germline V gene. The CDR3 loop is CTSSLRLAGGTDTQYF. The CDR3 DNA reads as TGTACCAGCAGTTTGAGACTAGCGGGGGGGACAGACACGCAGTATTTT.

The V call is TRBV2, the J call TRBJ2-7, with unresolved D. Trimming shortened V by 6 bases and J by 5 bases, and 14 bases separated the two germline ends. Per the germline V gene, CDR1 is SNHLY and CDR2 is FYNNEI. The CDR3 has 13 amino acids. The CDR3 sequence: CASSLHLLNEQYF. DNA for the CDR3: TGTGCCAGCAGCCTCCATCTTCTGAACGAGCAGTACTTC.

This clonotype was seen many times. The rearrangement joins TRBV28 to TRBJ2-7; 7 bases are shared with TRBD2. Germline V gene sequence: CDR1 MDHEN, CDR2 SYDVKM. V shed 3 bases, J shed 1 base, and the junction held 12 bases outside the gene matches. CDR3 size: 17 residues. The CDR3 loop is CASSFGVRGEGSYEQYF. CDR3 nucleotides: TGTGCCAGCAGTTTCGGGGTCCGAGGGGAGGGGTCCTACGAGCAGTACTTC.

Many counts were recorded for this clonotype. J is TRBJ2-5 and V is TRBV20-1; D unclear. CDR1 is DFQATT, CDR2 SNEGSKA, per germline (reference sequence). This CDR3 has 14 amino acids. Trimming took off 0 bases at V and 5 bases at J, with 13 bases between the two ends. The CDR3 DNA reads TGCAGTGCTAGAGATCAGAGGCTCGGGGAGACCCAGTACTTC. As protein: CSARDQRLGETQYF.

As for this clonotype: A clone one base away is much larger, so this may be a read error. The chain employs TRBV6-5 and TRBJ1-2, with no clear D. There are 13 residues in the CDR3. V was trimmed by 2 bases and J by 7 bases, leaving 11 bases between them. Germline CDR1 MNHEY, CDR2 SVGAGI. CDR3 sequence reads: CASSYDGTCGYTF. CDR3 DNA sequence: TGTGCCAGCAGTTACGACGGAACCTGTGGCTACACCTTC.